The clone carrying this T cell receptor beta chain has just a few counts. The antigen remains unidentified. The data belong to a study of post-analysis software for immune sequencing data. Findings of the study overall: TRBV segments more frequent in patients than in controls numbered roughly 5 and included TRBV5-6, TRBV5-1 and TRBV20-1.

Presence of unique molecular identifiers characterized the TCR beta cDNA libraries. TCRdb re-analysed the PCR reads in MiXCR, keeping a single row per CDR3 protein. The top ten hold 0.55% to 0.65% of the sample, which has 700,000 to 800,000 distinct CDR3 sequences, 30% seen once. Trimming cost V 5 bases and J 2 bases, with 12 bases left between them. This CDR3 region has 14 residues. Germline CDR1 is SEHNR and CDR2 is FQNEAQ (reference sequence). The clonotype was recovered from a girl aged 5-17 years with multiple sclerosis. The V call is TRBV7-9, the J call TRBJ1-2; D is unresolved. The sample was blood. In DNA, the CDR3 is TGTGCCAGCAGCCCTGACTGGGGAAACTATGGCTACACCTTC. The encoded protein is CASSPDWGNYGYTF.